This TCR beta chain came from a study of immune characterization of retroperitoneal liposarcoma. The table lists this clonotype with a few counts. Per the germline V gene, CDR1 is SGHAT and CDR2 is FQNNGV. CDR3 length: 18 residues. TCRdb reanalysed the PCR reads using MiXCR and keeps one entry per CDR3 protein. The sample has more than 9,500 distinct CDR3 sequences; roughly 28% are singletons. The receptor was derived from a female donor with retroperitoneal liposarcoma. The specimen was tumor tissue. The rearrangement uses TRBV11-2 and TRBJ2-1; D is undetermined. The tail of the sequence fits TRBJ2-7 better, so the J call may be wrong. The CDR3 DNA reads as TGTGCCAGCAGCTTAGATCCGCCCTTCCTAGACTCCTACAATGAGCAGTACTTC. It codes for CASSLDPPFLDSYNEQYF.